This T cell receptor (beta chain) was observed in a study of T cell responses to AZD1222 COVID-19 vaccine. As for this clone: Its target is unknown.

Assay used: immunoSEQ multiplex PCR; TCRdb lists only in-frame clones, some missing. The sample has approximately 100,000 clones; around 87% are singletons. Findings of the study overall: Just a handful of AZD1222 recipients tested seropositive at baseline.

The V gene's germline CDR1 is MNHEY and CDR2 SVGEGT. With V trimmed by 5 bases and J by 5 bases, 8 bases remained unmatched. The CDR3 totals 14 residues. This clonotype was sampled from an adult who received the AZD1222 COVID-19 vaccine. Sequencing used peripheral blood, obtained 28 days after the second AZD1222 dose. This sequence joins TRBV6-2 or TRBV6-3 and TRBJ1-1, with TRBD1 matching 7 bases. CDR3 amino acids: CASSRRGRGTEAFF. The CDR3 nucleotides are TGTGCCAGCAGTCGCAGGGGGAGAGGAACTGAAGCTTTCTTT.